A selection of T cell receptor beta chains follows, all from one sample in a study of blood T cell repertoires in COVID-19. Clones were sequenced by immunoSEQ multiplex PCR, and TCRdb holds only the in-frame ones, with some missing. The sample has about 210,000 clones; 65% to 85% are singletons. Sequenced sample: peripheral blood. Source of these receptors: a man between 45 and 60 years old with active or convalescent COVID-19. Each CDR3 is given with its conserved first and last residue. Each record gives: V gene, clone size, D gene, J gene, CDR3 protein, CDR3 DNA. The D gene is left open where the match is weak. A clone size is listed for some rows: how often the clone was seen (once, few, many), or a class if it is expanded.

v_call: TRBV5-1; clone_size: .; d_call: TRBD1; j_call: TRBJ2-5; cdr3_aa: CASSPGTGDETQYF; cdr3_nt: TGCGCCAGCAGCCCCGGGACAGGAGACGAGACCCAGTACTTC
v_call: TRBV5-4; clone_size: .; d_call: .; j_call: TRBJ2-2; cdr3_aa: CASSPVAGELFF; cdr3_nt: TGTGCCAGCAGCCCAGTGGCCGGGGAGCTGTTTTTT
v_call: TRBV4-1; clone_size: .; d_call: TRBD2; j_call: TRBJ2-5; cdr3_aa: CASSQAGTSGFETQYF; cdr3_nt: TGCGCCAGCAGCCAAGCCGGGACTAGCGGATTTGAGACCCAGTACTTC
v_call: TRBV12-5; clone_size: .; d_call: .; j_call: TRBJ2-5; cdr3_aa: CASGIARGGETQYF; cdr3_nt: TGTGCTAGTGGTATCGCGAGGGGGGGAGAGACCCAGTACTTC
v_call: TRBV27; clone_size: few; d_call: TRBD1; j_call: TRBJ1-5; cdr3_aa: CASSLISGQGPFGGQPQHF; cdr3_nt: TGTGCCAGCAGTTTAATTTCCGGACAGGGTCCGTTTGGGGGTCAGCCCCAGCATTTT
v_call: TRBV7-9; clone_size: .; d_call: TRBD2; j_call: TRBJ2-7; cdr3_aa: CASSDGTSDPYEQYF; cdr3_nt: TGTGCCAGCAGCGACGGGACTAGCGATCCCTACGAGCAGTACTTC
v_call: TRBV7-9; clone_size: .; d_call: .; j_call: TRBJ2-7; cdr3_aa: CASSFTRTPPGEQYF; cdr3_nt: TGTGCCAGCAGCTTTACCAGGACCCCCCCGGGGGAGCAGTACTTC
v_call: TRBV19; clone_size: .; d_call: TRBD1; j_call: TRBJ1-6; cdr3_aa: CASTSDRAANSPLHF; cdr3_nt: TGTGCCAGTACCTCCGACAGGGCGGCCAATTCACCCCTCCACTTT
v_call: TRBV6-6; clone_size: few; d_call: TRBD1; j_call: TRBJ1-2; cdr3_aa: CASKEGTGGPYGYTF; cdr3_nt: TGTGCCAGCAAAGAAGGGACAGGGGGTCCCTATGGCTACACCTTC
v_call: TRBV27; clone_size: few; d_call: .; j_call: TRBJ2-7; cdr3_aa: CASSTEYEQYF; cdr3_nt: TGTGCCAGCAGTACGGAGTACGAGCAGTACTTC
v_call: TRBV28; clone_size: .; d_call: .; j_call: TRBJ1-1; cdr3_aa: CASGGLRQGSTEAFF; cdr3_nt: TGTGCCAGCGGGGGCCTCCGGCAGGGGTCTACTGAAGCTTTCTTT
v_call: TRBV2; clone_size: few; d_call: .; j_call: TRBJ2-3; cdr3_aa: CASSEQGMTDTQYF; cdr3_nt: TGTGCCAGCAGTGAACAGGGGATGACAGATACGCAGTATTTT
v_call: TRBV2; clone_size: .; d_call: .; j_call: TRBJ1-5; cdr3_aa: CASSVQGLGNQPQHF; cdr3_nt: TGTGCCAGCAGTGTACAGGGTCTTGGCAATCAGCCCCAGCATTTT
v_call: TRBV6-4; clone_size: .; d_call: TRBD2; j_call: TRBJ2-2; cdr3_aa: CASRGRGTGELFF; cdr3_nt: TGTGCCAGCAGGGGGAGGGGTACCGGGGAGCTGTTTTTT
v_call: TRBV19; clone_size: .; d_call: .; j_call: TRBJ1-1; cdr3_aa: CASSTRQELNTEAFF; cdr3_nt: TGTGCCAGTAGTACACGACAGGAGCTCAACACTGAAGCTTTCTTT
v_call: TRBV7-3; clone_size: .; d_call: TRBD2; j_call: TRBJ2-1; cdr3_aa: CASSLIPTSGGYNEQFF; cdr3_nt: TGTGCCAGCAGCTTAATCCCGACTAGCGGAGGGTACAATGAGCAGTTCTTC
v_call: TRBV19; clone_size: .; d_call: .; j_call: TRBJ1-3; cdr3_aa: CASSPAGSGNTIYF; cdr3_nt: TGTGCCAGTAGTCCCGCCGGCTCTGGAAACACCATATATTTT
v_call: TRBV5-4; clone_size: few; d_call: TRBD2; j_call: TRBJ2-1; cdr3_aa: CASSSTSGRTINEQFF; cdr3_nt: TGTGCCAGCAGCTCAACTAGCGGGAGAACTATAAATGAGCAGTTCTTC
v_call: TRBV6-6; clone_size: .; d_call: .; j_call: TRBJ2-4; cdr3_aa: CASSSYRNIQYF; cdr3_nt: TGTGCCAGCAGTTCCTACCGAAACATTCAGTACTTC
v_call: TRBV7-9; clone_size: .; d_call: TRBD1; j_call: TRBJ2-7; cdr3_aa: CASSLRTGSSYEQYF; cdr3_nt: TGTGCCAGCAGCTTAAGGACAGGCAGCTCCTACGAGCAGTACTTC
v_call: TRBV6-5; clone_size: .; d_call: .; j_call: TRBJ1-6; cdr3_aa: CASSPRFTGNSPLHF; cdr3_nt: TGTGCCAGCAGTCCCCGGTTTACCGGTAATTCACCCCTCCACTTT
v_call: TRBV3-1/TRBV3-2; clone_size: .; d_call: .; j_call: TRBJ1-2; cdr3_aa: CASSPTLTATYGYTF; cdr3_nt: TGTGCCAGCAGCCCGACTTTGACAGCAACCTATGGCTACACCTTC